These 21 T cell receptor beta chains were sequenced from one sample in a study of shared clonotypes between healthy human individuals. Using immunoSEQ multiplex PCR, the repertoire was profiled, and TCRdb retains in-frame clones only, with some absent. Counted here are 1.5 million to 2.5 million clones, just under 95% occurring once; the ten biggest clones make up 1.2%. CD45RO negativity and positive selection for CCR7 defined naive CD8 cells, a population that excluded terminally differentiated effector memory CD45RA+ cells. The sequencing input was naive CD8+ T cells sorted from blood. The origin of the receptors is a young man in good health.

V usage is TRBV10-2 and J usage is TRBJ2-7, with TRBD2 matching over 7 bases. Trimming took 8 bases from V and 2 from J; bases not matched to a gene: 6. The CDR3 covers 13 residues. CDR1 WSHSY and CDR2 SAAADI come from the germline V gene. CDR3 nucleotide sequence: TGCGCCAGCGCCCCTAGCGGTGCCTACGAGCAGTACTTC. As protein: CASAPSGAYEQYF.

This sequence joins TRBV19 and TRBJ2-7; TRBD1 or TRBD2 may be the D gene (5 bases each). There are 14 residues in the CDR3. V was clipped by 5 bases and J by 1 base, with 12 bases between them. Germline CDR1 is LNHDA and CDR2 is SQIVND (reference sequence). The chain's CDR3 is CASSARDGSYEQYF. The CDR3 DNA reads TGTGCCAGTAGTGCGAGGGACGGATCCTACGAGCAGTACTTC.

CDR3 sequence (DNA): TGTGCCAGCAGCCCTGGACAGGGGGTCAGCGAGCAGTACTTC. It yields the protein CASSPGQGVSEQYF. The chain joins TRBV7-9 to TRBJ2-7, with 10 bases identical to TRBD1. CDR3 length: 14 amino acids. The V gene's germline CDR1 is SEHNR and CDR2 FQNEAQ (reference sequence). Trimming took 5 bases from V and 6 from J; bases not matched to a gene: 7.

The chain is built from TRBV2 and TRBJ2-5, with D possibly TRBD2 on 7 matching bases. V lost 4 bases and J lost 2, with 23 bases in between. The CDR3 spans 18 residues. The germline V gene encodes CDR1 SNHLY and CDR2 FYNNEI. Here the CDR3 reads CASSAPPGGWGPQETQYF. The CDR3 coding sequence is TGTGCCAGCAGTGCCCCCCCGGGGGGCTGGGGCCCACAAGAGACCCAGTACTTC.

V is TRBV10-3 and J is TRBJ2-7; 11 bases are a match to TRBD2. The CDR3 consists of 17 residues. Germline V lookup: CDR1 ENHRY, CDR2 SYGVKD. V shed 0 bases, J shed 3 bases, and the junction held 7 bases outside the gene matches. CDR3 loop: CAISESGLAVGGYEQYF. For the CDR3, the DNA is TGTGCCATCAGTGAGTCGGGACTAGCGGTTGGGGGCTACGAGCAGTACTTC.

This rearrangement joins TRBV4-3 to TRBJ2-2; TRBD1 or TRBD2 may be the D gene (5 bases each). This CDR3 is 16 amino acids long. V was trimmed by 1 base and J by 2 bases, leaving 11 bases between them. CDR1 is LGHNA and CDR2 is YSLEER in the germline V gene. CDR3 sequence: CASSQGRTPNTGELFF. The CDR3 coding sequence is TGCGCCAGCAGCCAAGGGAGGACACCAAACACCGGGGAGCTGTTTTTT.

Turning to this clone: Other nucleotide sequences in the sample specify the same CDR3. The chain links TRBV2 to TRBJ2-7, with D maybe TRBD1 (6 bases). The CDR3 runs 14 residues. Looked up from germline, CDR1 is SNHLY and CDR2 is FYNNEI. The V gene lost 8 bases and the J gene lost 0 bases, with 14 bases spanning the gap. The CDR3: CASRGGRSSYEQYF. The CDR3 DNA is TGTGCCAGCCGAGGGGGTCGGAGCTCCTACGAGCAGTACTTC.

About this clone: The same CDR3 can be traced to other DNA sequences in this sample. The chain joins TRBV11-2 to TRBJ2-7; D remains unclear. Deletions cut 5 bases from V and 3 bases from J, with 11 bases between. Germline assignment: CDR1 SGHAT and CDR2 FQNNGV. CDR3 length equals 13 residues. CDR3 DNA sequence: TGTGCCAGCAGCCCAGGTTCAGGCTACGAGCAGTACTTC. Its protein is CASSPGSGYEQYF.

This chain joins TRBV11-2 and TRBJ2-5, with TRBD1 matching over 10 bases. The germline gives CDR1 SGHAT, CDR2 FQNNGV. CDR3 size: 17 residues. J lost 4 bases, V lost 1 base, and 9 bases had no gene match. The CDR3 reads CASSLGDRQGARETQYF. The DNA for the CDR3 is TGTGCCAGCAGCTTAGGGGACCGACAGGGGGCTCGAGAGACCCAGTACTTC.

The chain has TRBV7-2 and TRBJ1-1, with D possibly matching TRBD1 (6 bases). In germline, CDR1 is SGHTA, CDR2 FQGNSA. V shed 5 bases and J shed 1 base, with 11 bases lying between them. This CDR3 region has 14 residues. CDR3 in amino acids: CASSPQGPNTEAFF. The CDR3 coding sequence is TGTGCCAGCAGCCCCCAGGGGCCGAACACTGAAGCTTTCTTT.

The V call is TRBV6-1, the J call TRBJ1-2; unclear D gene. Per germline, CDR1 MNHNS and CDR2 SASEGT. Trimming took off 0 bases at V and 4 bases at J, with 15 bases between the two ends. There are 16 residues in the CDR3. CDR3 sequence (DNA): TGTGCCAGCAGTGAAGCTCGAACAGCGACCCTCTATGGCTACACCTTC. Translated, it gives CASSEARTATLYGYTF.

The chain has TRBV14 and TRBJ1-2, with a possible D match to TRBD1 (6 bases). The germline V gene encodes CDR1 SGHDN and CDR2 FVKESK. This CDR3 region has 15 residues. Trimming removed 3 bases from V and 4 bases from J, with 15 bases in between. The CDR3 DNA sequence: TGTGCCAGCAGCCAGGCGACGGGGGCCATCTATGGCTACACCTTC. It translates to CASSQATGAIYGYTF.

This clone came up once. This sequence joins TRBV9 and TRBJ2-6; 15 bases fit TRBD2. The CDR3 is 22 residues long. Germline values: CDR1 SGDLS, CDR2 YYNGEE. With V trimmed by 4 bases and J by 0 bases, 14 bases remained unmatched. The CDR3 protein is CASSTWTSGREASSSGANVLTF. The DNA of the CDR3 is TGTGCCAGCAGCACCTGGACTAGCGGGAGGGAAGCCTCCAGCTCTGGGGCCAACGTCCTGACTTTC.

V is TRBV5-4 and J is TRBJ1-4; possible D gene TRBD1, 5 bases. Germline assignment: CDR1 SGHNT and CDR2 YYREEE (reference sequence). Trimming took off 3 bases at V and 3 bases at J, with 18 bases between the two ends. The CDR3 has 17 amino acids. The CDR3, as DNA: TGTGCCAGCAGCTCCGGGACGCAAGGGAGCTCTAATGAAAAACTGTTTTTT. It encodes CASSSGTQGSSNEKLFF.

The chain couples TRBV9 to TRBJ2-3, with D perhaps TRBD2 (5 bases). Trimming cost V 3 bases and J 6 bases, with 11 bases left between them. Per germline, CDR1 SGDLS and CDR2 YYNGEE. The CDR3 runs to 13 residues. CDR3 sequence: CASSAPGSDTQYF. In nucleotides, the CDR3 is TGTGCCAGCAGCGCGCCGGGGTCCGATACGCAGTATTTT.

The gene calls are TRBV7-3 and TRBJ2-3; 7 positions match TRBD1. After removal of 4 bases from V and 4 bases from J, the junction contained 5 bases not matched to a gene. CDR1 is SGHTA, CDR2 FQGTGA, per germline. The CDR3 extends over 14 amino acids. The CDR3, as DNA: TGTGCCAGCAGCTCGCAGGGGGACCCAGATACGCAGTATTTT. Translation: CASSSQGDPDTQYF.

The chain has TRBV9 and TRBJ2-1; D perhaps matches TRBD2 (6 bases). The germline V gene has CDR1 SGDLS and CDR2 YYNGEE. The CDR3 is made up of 14 amino acids. Trimming cost V 3 bases and J 6 bases, with 13 bases left between them. CDR3 nucleotide sequence: TGTGCCAGCAGCGAGGGACTCTCCATCAATGAGCAGTTCTTC. This encodes CASSEGLSINEQFF. The full variable domain, its missing parts supplied by reference TRBV9 and TRBJ2-1, is DSGVTQTPKHLITATGQRVTLRCSPRSGDLSVYWYQQSLDQGLQFLIQYYNGEERAKGNILERFSAQQFPDLHSELNLSSLELGDSALYFCASSEGLSINEQFFGPGTRLTVL.

The chain joins TRBV5-5 to TRBJ2-1, with 10 positions matching TRBD2. The CDR3 is 14 amino acids. The V gene's germline CDR1 is SGHKS and CDR2 YYEKEE (reference sequence). V was clipped by 5 bases and J by 4 bases; unmatched bases: 3. The CDR3 nucleotides read TGTGCCAGCAGTCGGACTAGCGGTTACAATGAGCAGTTCTTC. Its protein is CASSRTSGYNEQFF.

The sample holds one count of this clone. The chain is built from TRBV9 and TRBJ2-7, with 8 bases that match TRBD2. With 2 bases clipped from V and 0 bases from J, the junction kept 7 bases outside the gene matches. Germline V gene lookup returns CDR1 SGDLS and CDR2 YYNGEE. The CDR3 runs 16 residues. CDR3 DNA sequence: TGTGCCAGCAGCGTCGGTAGCGGGGTTAGCTCCTACGAGCAGTACTTC. Amino acid sequence: CASSVGSGVSSYEQYF.

The CDR3, as DNA: TGTGCCAGTAGTTTGGGACCAGGGGGGACTGAAGCTTTCTTT. Encoded protein: CASSLGPGGTEAFF. This chain joins TRBV19 and TRBJ1-1, with 7 bases aligning to TRBD1. Germline-derived CDR1 and CDR2 are LNHDA and SQIVND (reference sequence). CDR3 length equals 14 residues. V lost 5 bases to trimming and J lost 5 bases; unmatched junction nucleotides: 8.

The chain uses TRBV19 and TRBJ2-7; D possibly uses TRBD1 or TRBD2 (5 bases each). The germline V gene encodes CDR1 LNHDA and CDR2 SQIVND (reference sequence). Trimming cost V 7 bases and J 2 bases, with 15 bases left between them. The CDR3 extends over 14 amino acids. The CDR3 spells CASTATGSAYEQYF. CDR3 sequence (DNA): TGTGCCAGTACCGCAACAGGTAGCGCCTACGAGCAGTACTTC.